Following are 18 T cell receptor beta chains from one sample sequenced in a study of T cell changes during pregnancy in multiple sclerosis. Here immunoSEQ multiplex PCR was the method, and the copy in TCRdb shows in-frame clones only, minus some. The profile shows 55,000 to 70,000 clones, roughly 93% of them singletons. The sequenced sample was peripheral blood, obtained after pregnancy. Source of these receptors: a female donor with multiple sclerosis, enrolled in a pregnancy study.

The sample holds one count of this clone. V gene TRBV19 combines with J gene TRBJ1-2; TRBD1 matches at 10 bases. CDR1 LNHDA and CDR2 SQIVND come from the germline V gene (reference sequence). Germline trimming cut 5 bases from V and 8 bases from J; bases unmatched to any gene: 11. The CDR3 is made up of 15 amino acids. For the CDR3, the DNA is TGTGCCAGTAGTCCCGCGAGGGACAGGGGTGCCGGCTACACCTTC. Translation: CASSPARDRGAGYTF.

The chain recombines TRBV27 with TRBJ1-5; 9 nucleotides line up with TRBD1. V shed 3 bases, J shed 6 bases, and the junction held 3 bases outside the gene matches. The germline V gene encodes CDR1 MNHEY and CDR2 SMNVEV (reference sequence). The CDR3 totals 14 residues. The CDR3 DNA is TGTGCCAGCAGTTTGACAGGGGGATCTCAGCCCCAGCATTTT. Protein sequence: CASSLTGGSQPQHF.

The J gene is TRBJ1-4, the V gene TRBV4-3, with TRBD1 identical over 8 bases. With V trimmed by 2 bases and J by 3 bases, 2 bases remained unmatched. This CDR3 comprises 15 residues. Germline V CDR1 and CDR2: LGHNA, YSLEER. CDR3 bases: TGCGCCAGCAGCCAACAGGGGGCTGCTAATGAAAAACTGTTTTTT. It encodes CASSQQGAANEKLFF.

This sequence joins TRBV27 and TRBJ2-1; 14 positions agree with TRBD2. Germline V CDR1 and CDR2: MNHEY, SMNVEV (reference sequence). This CDR3 is 16 amino acids long. The CDR3 nucleotides are TGTGCTACCCGACTAGCGGGAGGGCCAAGGGGCAATGAGCAGTTCTTC. Amino acid sequence: CATRLAGGPRGNEQFF.

The rearrangement links TRBV2 to TRBJ2-3; 9 positions match TRBD2. Germline CDR1 SNHLY, CDR2 FYNNEI. V was pared by 2 bases and J by 2 bases, with 5 bases of the junction left unmatched. The CDR3 spans 16 residues. In nucleotides, the CDR3 is TGTGCCAGCAGTGAACTACTAGCGGGCACCACAGATACGCAGTATTTT. Translation gives CASSELLAGTTDTQYF.

CDR3 protein: CASSLYSHSSTDTQYF. In DNA, the CDR3 is TGTGCCAGCAGCCTATACAGTCATAGTAGCACAGATACGCAGTATTTT. The V gene is TRBV4-2, the J gene TRBJ2-3, with D unresolved. The CDR3 consists of 16 residues. Germline-derived CDR1 and CDR2 are LGHNA and YNFKEQ. Trimming stripped 4 bases from V and 0 bases from J, with 14 bases between.

V and J are TRBV6-1 and TRBJ2-1, with TRBD1 matching 12 bases. Trimming took 4 bases from V and 7 from J; bases not matched to a gene: 5. Germline V gene data show CDR1 as MNHNS and CDR2 as SASEGT. CDR3 size: 15 residues. CDR3 in amino acids: CASSVGTGGGNEQFF. The DNA for the CDR3 is TGTGCCAGCAGTGTGGGGACAGGGGGCGGGAATGAGCAGTTCTTC.

V gene TRBV25-1 combines with J gene TRBJ1-1; 9 positions agree with TRBD1. Germline V gene lookup returns CDR1 MGHDK and CDR2 SYGVNS. The ends lost 4 bases at V and 5 bases at J; junction bases unmatched: 5. The CDR3 runs to 14 residues. DNA of the CDR3: TGTGCCAGCAGTGTCCGGGACAGGGCGACTGAAGCTTTCTTT. Its translation is CASSVRDRATEAFF. Combining the CDR3 with reference TRBV25-1 and TRBJ1-1 gives the whole variable domain EADIYQTPRYLVIGTGKKITLECSQTMGHDKMYWYQQDPGMELHLIHYSYGVNSTEKGDLSSESTVSRIRTEHFPLTLESARPSHTSQYLCASSVRDRATEAFFGQGTRLTVV.

The chain uses TRBV30 and TRBJ1-2; D possibly corresponds to TRBD1 (6 bases). The germline CDR1 and CDR2 sequences are GTSNPN and SVGIG (reference sequence). Trimming shortened V by 3 bases and J by 4 bases, and 12 bases separated the two germline ends. The CDR3 consists of 13 residues. The CDR3 here is CAWRERGGYGYTF. As DNA, the CDR3 is TGTGCCTGGAGGGAAAGAGGGGGCTATGGCTACACCTTC.

V and J are TRBV28 and TRBJ2-5; D might be TRBD2 (7 bases). Germline V lookup: CDR1 MDHEN, CDR2 SYDVKM. This CDR3 spans 16 amino acids. With 4 bases removed from V and 2 bases from J, the gap between germline ends came to 17 bases. CDR3 nucleotides: TGTGCCAGCAGTTCGCCGGGAGGAAGGGGGCAAGAGACCCAGTACTTC. Its protein is CASSSPGGRGQETQYF. The full variable domain, with the rest looked up from reference TRBV28 and TRBJ2-5, is DVKVTQSSRYLVKRTGEKVFLECVQDMDHENMFWYRQDPGLGLRLIYFSYDVKMKEKGDIPEGYSVSREKKERFSLILESASTNQTSMYLCASSSPGGRGQETQYFGPGTRLLVL.

A single count supports this clone. This CDR3 is missing its conserved last phenylalanine or tryptophan, likely due to a read error. The DNA is left out, because the CDR3 cannot be placed on it with certainty; the CDR3 is given as TCRdb lists it. V is TRBV28 and J is TRBJ1-2; TRBD1 is taken as the D call from the table, unchecked against the DNA. CDR1 is MDHEN and CDR2 is SYDVKM in the germline V gene. Ends included, the CDR3 has 12 residues. The CDR3 sequence: CASSSRGTAFTL.

V and J are TRBV28 and TRBJ1-2; D ambiguous. V was pared by 7 bases and J by 7 bases, with 10 bases between. The CDR3 covers 11 residues. Germline V gene sequence: CDR1 MDHEN, CDR2 SYDVKM. Here the CDR3 reads CASNTVRGYTF. In nucleotides, the CDR3 is TGTGCCAGCAATACAGTGCGTGGCTACACCTTC.

This chain uses TRBV4-2 with TRBJ2-2; 7 nucleotides align to TRBD2. Germline lookup yields CDR1 LGHNA and CDR2 YNFKEQ. V lost 5 bases, J lost 5 bases, and 5 bases stayed unmatched. The CDR3 is made up of 14 amino acids. CDR3 loop: CASSGGGDTGELFF. Here the CDR3 DNA reads TGTGCCAGCAGCGGGGGGGGAGATACCGGGGAGCTGTTTTTT.

The chain employs TRBV7-8 and TRBJ1-5; 8 bases match TRBD1. The CDR3 sequence is 17 residues long. CDR1 is SGHVS, CDR2 FQNEAQ, per germline. V was pared by 5 bases and J by 1 base, with 10 bases of the junction left unmatched. CDR3 sequence (DNA): TGTGCCAGCAGCCGCGTCGGCAGGGGGCGAAGCAATCAGCCCCAGCATTTT. Residues: CASSRVGRGRSNQPQHF.

CDR3 DNA sequence: TGTGCCAGCAGCTTTGGTTCAGAGCGCAGGGGGCCTTCCTACGAGCAGTACTTC. This translates into CASSFGSERRGPSYEQYF. The chain has TRBV12-1 and TRBJ2-7; the table's D call, TRBD1, was not checked against the DNA. TRBV12-1 is classified as a pseudogene. The CDR3 has 18 amino acids.

This clone appeared once. The gene calls are TRBV7-9 and TRBJ2-4; TRBD1 matches at 7 bases. V gave up 3 bases and J gave up 8 bases; unmatched junction bases: 7. This CDR3 contains 14 residues. Germline V CDR1 and CDR2: SEHNR, FQNEAQ (reference sequence). The CDR3 bases are TGTGCCAGCAGCTTTTCCAGGGGGTCTGACATTCAGTACTTC. Translating gives CASSFSRGSDIQYF. Filled out from reference TRBV7-9 and TRBJ2-4, the complete variable domain reads DTGVSQNPRHKITKRGQNVTFRCDPISEHNRLYWYRQTLGQGPEFLTYFQNEAQLEKSRLLSDRFSAERPKGSFSTLEIQRTEQGDSAMYLCASSFSRGSDIQYFGAGTRLSVL.

This clone was seen a handful of times. The V call is TRBV7-2, the J call TRBJ2-2; 9 nucleotides agree with TRBD1. Trimming took 5 bases from V and 8 from J; bases not matched to a gene: 9. The CDR3 consists of 15 residues. From germline, CDR1 is SGHTA and CDR2 FQGNSA. The DNA of the CDR3 is TGTGCCAGCAGCCCGATAACAGGGGGCCGAGGGGAGCTGTTTTTT. Translation: CASSPITGGRGELFF. Filled out from reference TRBV7-2 and TRBJ2-2, the complete variable domain reads GAGVSQSPSNKVTEKGKDVELRCDPISGHTALYWYRQSLGQGLEFLIYFQGNSAPDKSGLPSDRFSAERTGGSVSTLTIQRTQQEDSAVYLCASSPITGGRGELFFGEGSRLTVL.

The V call is TRBV21-1, the J call TRBJ2-1; the DNA was not used to check the table's D call, TRBD1. TRBV21-1 is an annotated pseudogene. The CDR3 contains 14 residues. The CDR3 DNA reads TGTGCCAGCGGAAGACAGGGGTCGAACAATGAGCAGTTCTTC. This translates into CASGRQGSNNEQFF.